The sequence of this TCR beta chain was determined in a study of T cells in tuberculosis. The study's findings and limits: Smaller alpha distances in active tuberculosis partly reflected shorter CDR3-alpha lengths.

For this clone: Antigen: not known.

Each donor contributed 90,000 to 100,000 T cells on average, unsorted. Profiled with immunoSEQ multiplex PCR; TCRdb holds only in-frame clones, not every one. The data contain around 38,000 clones, 95% of them seen just once; the ten biggest clones take up 3% to 4%. The CDR3 length is 15 residues. In germline, CDR1 is MGHRA, CDR2 YSYEKL. The V and J ends lost 2 bases and 6 bases respectively, with 16 bases between them. This receptor was taken from a donor between 10 and 35 years old with latent tuberculosis or without tuberculosis infection. Sample: PBMCs. The chain combines TRBV4-1 with TRBJ1-2; D perhaps matches TRBD1 (5 bases). CDR3 amino acids: CASSQYEGRADGYTF. CDR3 DNA sequence: TGCGCCAGCAGCCAATATGAGGGGAGGGCGGATGGCTACACCTTC.